These 24 T cell receptor beta chains came from one sample sequenced in a study of T cells in Graves' hyperthyroidism and ophthalmopathy. The investigators amplified TCR beta CDR3 regions from RNA transcripts. The HTBI set primed first-round TCR CDR3 RT-PCR. TCRdb used MiXCR to reprocess the multiplex PCR reads, holding one entry per CDR3 protein. This table holds roughly 500,000 distinct CDR3 sequences, approximately 14% found once. The specimen sequenced was blood. All receptors come from a woman in her 30s with Graves' hyperthyroidism that later progressed to Graves' ophthalmopathy.

The chain employs TRBV6-2 or TRBV6-3 and TRBJ2-1; 9 nucleotides match TRBD2. Unmatched junction bases numbered 12, after V lost 6 bases and J lost 6 bases. The CDR3 spans 16 residues. CDR1 is MNHEY, CDR2 SVGEGT, per germline. CDR3 loop: CASRPTGAGGSNEQFF. CDR3 DNA: TGTGCCAGCAGGCCTACGGGAGCGGGAGGAAGCAATGAGCAGTTCTTC.

In this sample, this clonotype turned up many times. This chain uses TRBV7-9 with TRBJ2-7; D ambiguous. V was trimmed by 1 base and J by 3 bases, leaving 13 bases between them. There are 15 residues in the CDR3. Germline assignment: CDR1 SEHNR and CDR2 FQNEAQ (reference sequence). The CDR3 sequence: CASSLDIGRRYEQYF. In DNA, the CDR3 is TGTGCCAGCAGCTTAGATATCGGTCGTCGCTACGAGCAGTACTTC.

This clonotype occurred many times. The chain carries TRBV6-2 or TRBV6-3 and TRBJ1-2; D remains ambiguous. V was clipped by 0 bases and J by 3 bases, with 17 bases between them. Per germline, CDR1 MNHEY and CDR2 SVGEGT. CDR3 length equals 17 residues. The DNA for the CDR3 is TGTGCCAGCAGTTACTCTCATTCACTCCTGTGGGACTATGGCTACACCTTC. This translates into CASSYSHSLLWDYGYTF.

This clonotype was counted at least ten times. The chain couples TRBV20-1 to TRBJ1-1; the D is unclear. Germline-derived CDR1 and CDR2 are DFQATT and SNEGSKA (reference sequence). The CDR3 sequence is 14 residues long. V shed 5 bases and J shed 4 bases, with 17 bases lying between them. In nucleotides, the CDR3 is TGCAGTGCTCCCGCTCCACAGCCGAGCACTGAAGCTTTCTTT. Its protein product is CSAPAPQPSTEAFF.

As concerns this clonotype: A much larger clone lies a single base off, so this may be a read error. The V and J genes are TRBV18 and TRBJ2-3; perhaps TRBD2 as D (6 bases). Germline lookup yields CDR1 KGHSH and CDR2 LQKENI. The CDR3 length is 13 residues. The DNA of the CDR3 is TGTGCCAGCTTACCACGGGGGACGGATACGCAGTATTTT. As protein: CASLPRGTDTQYF.

This clonotype came up many times. In DNA, the CDR3 is TGTGCCAGCAGTTCGCCCGGGACACAGCAGAACACTGAAGCTTTCTTT. It translates to CASSSPGTQQNTEAFF. J is TRBJ1-1 and V is TRBV27; D may be TRBD1 (6 bases). The germline V gene encodes CDR1 MNHEY and CDR2 SMNVEV (reference sequence). The CDR3 has 16 residues. The V and J ends lost 4 bases and 1 base respectively, with 16 bases between them.

This clonotype was seen a handful of times. The genes are TRBV6-5 and TRBJ1-1, with 7 bases aligning to TRBD1. Germline CDR1 is MNHEY and CDR2 is SVGAGI. This CDR3 has 16 amino acids. J gave up 0 bases and V 2 bases, and 6 bases lay outside the gene matches. CDR3 in amino acids: CASSYTGTVMNTEAFF. CDR3 DNA sequence: TGTGCCAGCAGTTACACCGGGACAGTCATGAACACTGAAGCTTTCTTT.

The rearrangement links TRBV5-4 to TRBJ1-1; the match to TRBD1 covers 7 bases. Germline-derived CDR1 and CDR2 are SGHNT and YYREEE (reference sequence). The CDR3 has 16 residues. With V trimmed by 1 base and J by 7 bases, 13 bases remained unmatched. The CDR3: CASSLRDIGQEYEAFF. The CDR3 DNA reads as TGTGCCAGCAGCTTGCGAGATATCGGACAGGAATATGAAGCTTTCTTT.

This clonotype appeared many times. The chain combines TRBV20-1 with TRBJ1-5, with D unresolved. CDR3 length: 15 residues. The germline V gene has CDR1 DFQATT and CDR2 SNEGSKA (reference sequence). CDR3 bases: TGCAGCCCTATCCCGGTACAGCATAGCAATCAGCCCCAGCATTTT. Its translation: CSPIPVQHSNQPQHF.

V gene TRBV7-3 combines with J gene TRBJ2-2; no definite D call. Trimming removed 5 bases from V and 6 bases from J, with 10 bases in between. From germline, CDR1 is SGHTA and CDR2 FQGTGA. This CDR3 is built from 13 residues. Here the CDR3 reads CASSIARSGELFF. The CDR3 coding sequence is TGTGCCAGCAGCATCGCTAGATCCGGGGAGCTGTTTTTT.

A remark on this clonotype: A junction end diverges from the germline sequence, so it may reflect a read error. The chain links TRBV28 to TRBJ2-1; D is uncertain. Germline CDR1 MDHEN, CDR2 SYDVKM. The CDR3 has 13 residues. Here the CDR3 DNA reads TGTGCCAGCAGTTTATCACCCAACAATGAGCAGTCCTTC. As protein: CASSLSPNNEQSF. The full variable domain, rest sourced from reference TRBV28 and TRBJ2-1, is DVKVTQSSRYLVKRTGEKVFLECVQDMDHENMFWYRQDPGLGLRLIYFSYDVKMKEKGDIPEGYSVSREKKERFSLILESASTNQTSMYLCASSLSPNNEQSFGPGTRLTVL.

For this clonotype: A much larger clonotype is one base distant, so this may be a read error. V usage is TRBV3-1 and J usage is TRBJ2-3; TRBD1 might be the D (6 bases). The germline gives CDR1 LGHDT, CDR2 YNNKEL (reference sequence). The CDR3 spans 16 residues. The CDR3 DNA reads as TGTGCCAGCAGCCAAGATCGAGGGACATCGACAGATACGCGGTATTTT. This sequence encodes CASSQDRGTSTDTRYF.

The chain has TRBV10-3 and TRBJ2-7, with TRBD2 matching 12 bases. V trimming: 10 bases; J trimming: 6 bases; junction bases outside the gene matches: 7. Germline CDR1 reads ENHRY; CDR2 reads SYGVKD. CDR3 length equals 13 residues. CDR3: CATLTSGSSEQYF. DNA for the CDR3: TGTGCCACACTGACTAGCGGGAGTTCCGAGCAGTACTTC.

On this clonotype itself: A much larger clonotype is one base distant, so this may be a read error. This chain links TRBV29-1 with TRBJ2-7; 13 bases map to TRBD2. CDR1 is SQVTM, CDR2 ANQGSEA, per germline. The CDR3 contains 15 residues. CDR3 sequence: CNVDLLAGGKGEQYF. The CDR3 nucleotides are TGCAACGTTGACCTACTAGCGGGAGGGAAAGGCGAGCAGTACTTC.

The V and J genes are TRBV20-1 and TRBJ2-7; D remains unclear. The germline gives CDR1 DFQATT, CDR2 SNEGSKA (reference sequence). The V end was cut by 5 bases, the J end by 0 bases, with 5 bases between. CDR3 size: 11 residues. The DNA for the CDR3 is TGCAGTGCTCACACCTCCTACGAGCAGTACTTC. Its translation: CSAHTSYEQYF.

There are a few counts of this clonotype. The gene calls are TRBV5-1 and TRBJ2-5, with TRBD2 identical over 10 bases. V shed 4 bases, J shed 5 bases, and the junction held 11 bases outside the gene matches. The CDR3 contains 16 residues. CDR1 SGHRS and CDR2 YFSETQ come from the germline V gene. The CDR3 here is CASSLMLAGEGETQYF. The CDR3 bases are TGCGCCAGCAGCCTTATGCTAGCGGGAGAGGGGGAGACCCAGTACTTC.

This chain connects TRBV15 to TRBJ1-4; 8 bases agree with TRBD1. The ends lost 2 bases at V and 8 bases at J; junction bases unmatched: 4. This CDR3 has 14 residues. Looked up from germline, CDR1 is LNHNV and CDR2 is YYDKDF (reference sequence). For the CDR3, the DNA is TGTGCCACCAGCAGAACCGGGACAGGAGAAAAACTGTTTTTT. It is translated as CATSRTGTGEKLFF.

This clonotype came up a few times. The rearrangement uses TRBV20-1 and TRBJ1-1; D is unresolved. V lost 7 bases and J 4 bases, leaving 10 bases between the germline ends. The CDR3 is 11 residues long. Germline-derived CDR1 and CDR2 are DFQATT and SNEGSKA (reference sequence). CDR3 residues: CSVKRGTEAFF. The DNA of the CDR3 is TGCAGTGTAAAACGGGGCACTGAAGCTTTCTTT.

This clonotype was observed at least ten times. The chain uses TRBV6-1 and TRBJ2-1, with D hard to call. Germline V gene sequence: CDR1 MNHNS, CDR2 SASEGT. This CDR3 region has 15 residues. V dropped 5 bases and J dropped 10 bases, with 21 bases sitting between them. This chain's CDR3 is CASSKSVQTSREQFF. For the CDR3, the DNA is TGTGCCAGCAGTAAGTCAGTACAGACTTCCAGAGAGCAGTTCTTC.

DNA for the CDR3: TGTGCCAGCTCACCACCGGGGCTTCTAGGGGAAAAACTGTTTTTT. Its protein is CASSPPGLLGEKLFF. The chain couples TRBV18 to TRBJ1-4, with a tentative D call TRBD1 (5 bases). From germline, CDR1 is KGHSH and CDR2 LQKENI. This CDR3 comprises 15 residues. Trimming took off 0 bases at V and 8 bases at J, with 13 bases between the two ends.

Concerning this clonotype itself: Being one base from a much bigger clone, this may be a read error. As DNA, the CDR3 is TGTGCCAGCGGCGGGTGGACTAGCGGGATTCTGTACCAAGAGACCCAGTACTTC. Protein: CASGGWTSGILYQETQYF. The rearrangement uses TRBV7-9 and TRBJ2-5; 12 bases align to TRBD2. V was pared by 8 bases and J by 0 bases, with 13 bases of the junction left unmatched. CDR3 size: 18 residues. Germline lookup yields CDR1 SEHNR and CDR2 FQNEAQ (reference sequence).

Ten or more counts support this clonotype. V gene TRBV27 combines with J gene TRBJ1-2; 10 nucleotides agree with TRBD1. This CDR3 comprises 14 residues. With 3 bases clipped from V and 7 bases from J, the junction kept 5 bases outside the gene matches. The germline gives CDR1 MNHEY, CDR2 SMNVEV (reference sequence). The CDR3 nucleotides are TGTGCCAGCAGTTTGGGGACAGGGGAGTTTGGCTACACCTTC. Its translation: CASSLGTGEFGYTF.

This clonotype occurred a few times. J is TRBJ2-4 and V is TRBV18, with 9 bases identical to TRBD1. V lost 0 bases to trimming and J lost 3 bases; unmatched junction nucleotides: 9. CDR1 KGHSH and CDR2 LQKENI come from the germline V gene. The CDR3 is made up of 18 amino acids. Here the CDR3 DNA reads TGTGCCAGCTCACCACCGACTGGGACAGGGCTGAGCAAAAACATTCAGTACTTC. The encoded protein is CASSPPTGTGLSKNIQYF.

In its sample, this clonotype was seen many times. The chain recombines TRBV20-1 with TRBJ2-7; TRBD1 or TRBD2 may be the D gene (6 bases each). The CDR3 runs to 14 residues. Germline V gene data show CDR1 as DFQATT and CDR2 as SNEGSKA (reference sequence). The CDR3 bases are TGCAGGCCAGGCGAGGGGAAGGGGGGCTACGAGCAGTACTTC. As protein: CRPGEGKGGYEQYF.